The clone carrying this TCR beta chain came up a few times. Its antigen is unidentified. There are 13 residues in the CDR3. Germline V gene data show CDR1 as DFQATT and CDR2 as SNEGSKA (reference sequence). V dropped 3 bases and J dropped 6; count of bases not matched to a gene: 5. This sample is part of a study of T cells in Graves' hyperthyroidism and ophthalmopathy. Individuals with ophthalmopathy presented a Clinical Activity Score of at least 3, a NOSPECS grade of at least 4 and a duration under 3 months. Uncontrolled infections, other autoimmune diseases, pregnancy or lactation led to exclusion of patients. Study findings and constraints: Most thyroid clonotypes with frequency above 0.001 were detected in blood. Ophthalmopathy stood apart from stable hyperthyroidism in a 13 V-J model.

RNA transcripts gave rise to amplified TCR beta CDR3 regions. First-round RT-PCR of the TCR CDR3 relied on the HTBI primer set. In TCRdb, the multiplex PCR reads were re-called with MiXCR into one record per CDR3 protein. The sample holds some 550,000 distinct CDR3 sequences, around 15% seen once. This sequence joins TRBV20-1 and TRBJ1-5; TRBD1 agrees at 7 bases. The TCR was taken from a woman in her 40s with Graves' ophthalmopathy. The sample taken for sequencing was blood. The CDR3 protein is CSASRQGSQPQHF. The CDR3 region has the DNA TGCAGTGCTAGTAGACAGGGCTCTCAGCCCCAGCATTTT.